Included here is one T cell receptor beta chain sequence, with context. These data come from a study of blood T cell repertoires in COVID-19. Study in general: Italy, Spain and the United States were the sources of the convalescent and acute COVID-19 samples. T cells, B-cell-depleted T cells, or PBMCs provided the cDNA or gDNA that served as material.

The germline V gene has CDR1 SNHLY and CDR2 FYNNEI. This CDR3 has 14 residues. Trimming removed 0 bases at V and 5 bases at J, with 11 bases between. Clones were sequenced by immunoSEQ multiplex PCR, and TCRdb holds only the in-frame ones, with some missing. Found here are 150,000 to 200,000 clones, about 85% of them singletons; the top ten hold more than 0.85%. The receptor was derived from a man aged 35 to 55 with acute or convalescent COVID-19. This sequence joins TRBV2 and TRBJ2-7, with D possibly TRBD2 on 5 matching bases. The sample was peripheral blood. This CDR3 is CASSEAGLRDEQYF. The CDR3 DNA follows: TGTGCCAGCAGTGAAGCAGGGTTGAGGGACGAGCAGTACTTC. Combining the CDR3 with reference TRBV2 and TRBJ2-7 gives the whole variable domain EPEVTQTPSHQVTQMGQEVILRCVPISNHLYFYWYRQILGQKVEFLVSFYNNEISEKSEIFDDQFSVERPDGSNFTLKIRSTKLEDSAMYFCASSEAGLRDEQYFGPGTRLTVT.